This T cell receptor (beta chain) is drawn from a study of blood T cell repertoires in COVID-19 (dated by TCRdb to 2018 to 2021). For the study in its entirety: Samples covering the acute and convalescent phases of COVID-19 were provided by collaborators in the United States, Italy and Spain. The samples were drawn from two sources: the first 160 participants of the ongoing ImmuneRACE study, and some 1,300 subjects contributed by 6 global collaborators. A freely available public database, intended as a resource for researchers studying the immune response to SARS-CoV-2, is where the repertoires were released. Sample metadata almost always included a de-identified subject ID, COVID-19 status, age in years and sex. Deeply sampled blood TCRbeta repertoires from subjects exposed to, actively infected with, or recovered from COVID-19 were included in the dataset. Where available, HLA class I and class II types were taken from metadata supplied by the sample provider and were not determined by assay-based typing. The prospective study material was composed of cDNA or gDNA derived from T cells, B-cell-depleted T cells, or PBMCs.

One collaborating source in Seattle enrolled patients during active infection and followed them longitudinally through the course of disease. The collaborating institutions used their own protocols to collect whole blood in K2EDTA tubes. For TCRbeta analysis, collaborator samples were shipped as frozen whole blood, as isolated PBMCs, or as DNA extracted from either sample type. Notes on this clone: It has no known antigen specificity. Base quality data are lacking; no much larger clone is found one base away.

From the cysteine up to the phenylalanine, the CDR3 has a length of 18 residues. Here the CDR3 DNA is all that survives: 54 bases in frame from base 1. Based on the germline V gene (reference sequence), the CDR1 and CDR2 sequences are GTSNPN and SVGIG. Unmatched junction bases come to 15, with V trimmed by 2 bases and J by 4 bases. TCRbeta CDR3 regions were amplified from genomic DNA using the immunoSEQ Assay, a bias-controlled multiplex PCR. The study's own analysis went as follows. Within the assay, amplification of reference gene primers was used to estimate how many nucleated cells each sample contained. To quantify the absolute abundance of each unique TCRbeta CDR3 rearrangement, sequence reads were collapsed and filtered. For each sample, productive Simpson clonality was calculated as the square root of Simpson's diversity index over productive rearrangements. TCRdb stores this immuneACCESS table with in-frame sequences only. Part of the clones is absent; in the studies checked, under half of the shortfall reflects unresolved V genes, and no reason is known for the rest. V and J calls and clone size follow that table, whereas D and trimming were derived from the DNA. The sample table contains hundreds of thousands of clones; only one count was recorded for around 89% of them. The ten most abundant clones make up roughly 6.3% of the sample.

General conclusions and limits of the study: Clinical and demographic metadata were provided uncurated, with the amount varying by source and participant.

Sequences were obtained from peripheral blood. This sequence uses TRBV30 and TRBJ1-3; 9 middle bases align to TRBD1. This clonotype originated in a woman younger than 45 with COVID-19, enrolled during active disease. The encoded CDR3 is CAWSRRLGMDRGGNTIYF. Here is the DNA: TGTGCCTGGAGTCGTCGATTGGGGATGGACAGGGGCGGAAACACCATATATTTT. Outside the CDR3, residues come from the reference TRBV30 and TRBJ1-3 proteins, so the full variable domain is: SQTIHQWPATLVQPVGSPLSLECTVEGTSNPNLYWYRQAAGRGLQLLFYSVGIGQISSEVPQNLSASRPQDRQFILSSKKLLLSDSGFYLCAWSRRLGMDRGGNTIYFGEGSWLTVV.